These 15 T cell receptor beta chains originate from one sample sequenced in a study of T cell responses to AZD1222 COVID-19 vaccine. Sequencing used immunoSEQ multiplex PCR; TCRdb keeps in-frame clones, though not all of them. Of 85,000 to 95,000 clones listed, 90% are singletons. The sequencing used peripheral blood, collected on day 0 of AZD1222 vaccination. These receptors originate from an adult in good health.

This clone came up a few times. The chain recombines TRBV7-2 with TRBJ2-1; TRBD2 matches 8 bases. This CDR3 is built from 17 residues. V shed 3 bases and J 5 bases; nucleotides not matched to a gene: 12. CDR1 is SGHTA and CDR2 is FQGNSA in the germline V gene. The CDR3, as DNA: TGTGCCAGCAGCTTTTTACCGAGCGGGGGAAGGGACAATGAGCAGTTCTTC. Amino acid sequence: CASSFLPSGGRDNEQFF.

The J gene is TRBJ1-2, the V gene TRBV25-1; weak D call: TRBD1 (6 bases). V lost 1 base and J lost 4, with 22 bases in between. There are 18 residues in the CDR3. Per the germline V gene, CDR1 is MGHDK and CDR2 is SYGVNS. CDR3: CASSESRGPGYSPYGYTF. The DNA for the CDR3 is TGTGCCAGCAGTGAATCCAGGGGCCCAGGCTATTCGCCCTATGGCTACACCTTC.

The J gene is TRBJ1-3, the V gene TRBV6-5; D remains ambiguous. From germline, CDR1 is MNHEY and CDR2 SVGAGI. Trimming took 2 bases from V and 4 from J, leaving 15 bases between them. The CDR3 sequence is 16 residues long. The CDR3 nucleotides read TGTGCCAGCAGTTACGGACGGTTAAGGGCGGGAAACACCATATATTTT. Translated, it gives CASSYGRLRAGNTIYF.

Details on this clone: Within the sample, other DNA sequences also encode this same CDR3. This chain links TRBV13 with TRBJ1-1; D is perhaps TRBD1 (6 bases). This CDR3 contains 14 residues. Germline CDR1 PRHDT, CDR2 FYEKMQ (reference sequence). Trimming left V 5 bases short and J 1 base short, with 11 bases between. The DNA for the CDR3 is TGTGCCAGCAGCCCATGGACAGAGAACACTGAAGCTTTCTTT. It encodes CASSPWTENTEAFF. The whole variable domain, remainder taken from reference TRBV13 and TRBJ1-1, is AAGVIQSPRHLIKEKRETATLKCYPIPRHDTVYWYQQGPGQDPQFLISFYEKMQSDKGSIPDRFSAQQFSDYHSELNMSSLELGDSALYFCASSPWTENTEAFFGQGTRLTVV.

V gene TRBV5-8 combines with J gene TRBJ1-1, with 9 nucleotides matching TRBD1. J was trimmed by 6 bases and V by 0 bases; bases with no gene match: 9. CDR1 SGHTS and CDR2 YDEGEE come from the germline V gene. The CDR3 has 16 amino acids. The CDR3 DNA follows: TGTGCCAGCAGCTTGGTTGTGGGACAGGGATCTTCTGAAGCTTTCTTT. It yields the protein CASSLVVGQGSSEAFF.

This rearrangement joins TRBV5-1 to TRBJ1-1, with 9 bases fitting TRBD1. The V gene's germline CDR1 is SGHRS and CDR2 YFSETQ. V shed 3 bases, J shed 1 base, and the junction held 1 base outside the gene matches. The CDR3 is 14 amino acids. CDR3 bases: TGCGCCAGCAGCTGGGGACAGGGGAACACTGAAGCTTTCTTT. It specifies CASSWGQGNTEAFF.

This chain joins TRBV19 and TRBJ2-7; D not certain. V lost 3 bases and J lost 2, with 14 bases in between. The CDR3 runs 15 residues. CDR1 and CDR2 from the germline V gene are LNHDA and SQIVND (reference sequence). CDR3 coding DNA: TGTGCCAGTAGTATTAATGGCCCTGGGGCCTACGAGCAGTACTTC. Encoded protein: CASSINGPGAYEQYF.

This chain joins TRBV6-2 or TRBV6-3 and TRBJ1-6; 8 bases agree with TRBD1. This CDR3 has 15 amino acids. From germline, CDR1 is MNHEY and CDR2 SVGEGT. The V gene end was trimmed by 8 bases and the J gene end by 10 bases; junction bases not matched to a gene: 13. As DNA, the CDR3 is TGTGCCAGCCGCCGCGACAGGGGATCTGGGTCACCCCTCCACTTT. This codes for CASRRDRGSGSPLHF.

V gene TRBV19 combines with J gene TRBJ1-4; D unclear. The V end was cut by 0 bases, the J end by 5 bases, with 7 bases between. This CDR3 region has 14 residues. Germline V gene lookup returns CDR1 LNHDA and CDR2 SQIVND (reference sequence). The DNA of the CDR3 is TGTGCCAGTAGTATAGATCGTAGGAATGAAAAACTGTTTTTT. This codes for CASSIDRRNEKLFF.

The V and J genes are TRBV5-1 and TRBJ1-1; 7 bases line up with TRBD1. CDR1 is SGHRS and CDR2 is YFSETQ in the germline V gene. The CDR3 contains 16 residues. Trimming took 0 bases from V and 1 from J; bases not matched to a gene: 6. The CDR3 region is CASSLETGATNTEAFF. CDR3 coding DNA: TGCGCCAGCAGCTTGGAAACAGGGGCAACGAACACTGAAGCTTTCTTT. The variable domain in full, completed from reference TRBV5-1 and TRBJ1-1, reads KAGVTQTPRYLIKTRGQQVTLSCSPISGHRSVSWYQQTPGQGLQFLFEYFSETQRNKGNFPGRFSGRQFSNSRSEMNVSTLELGDSALYLCASSLETGATNTEAFFGQGTRLTVV.

This clone was picked up a small number of times. The chain couples TRBV30 to TRBJ1-6; D unresolved. Trimming took 0 bases from V and 5 from J, leaving 11 bases between them. The CDR3 sequence is 15 residues long. Germline CDR1 is GTSNPN and CDR2 is SVGIG (reference sequence). CDR3 sequence: CAWSVLGADNSPLHF. DNA for the CDR3: TGTGCCTGGAGTGTACTTGGAGCAGATAATTCACCCCTCCACTTT.

This rearrangement joins TRBV3-1 (or the pseudogene TRBV3-2) to TRBJ2-7; D is unclear. Germline CDR1 reads LGHDT; CDR2 reads YNNKEL (reference sequence). The CDR3 runs to 12 residues. V was pared by 0 bases and J by 7 bases, with 7 bases between. The CDR3 nucleotides are TGTGCCAGCAGCCAAGATGCTAGAGAGCAGTACTTC. The encoded protein is CASSQDAREQYF.

This chain connects TRBV5-4 to TRBJ2-1; 8 nucleotides agree with TRBD1. Germline trimming cut 3 bases from V and 4 bases from J; bases unmatched to any gene: 3. The CDR3 has 14 residues. Germline lookup yields CDR1 SGHNT and CDR2 YYREEE (reference sequence). CDR3 coding DNA: TGTGCCAGCAGCTCGGGACAGGAATACAATGAGCAGTTCTTC. Protein: CASSSGQEYNEQFF.

The J gene is TRBJ2-1, the V gene TRBV9; D might be TRBD2 (6 bases). V shed 0 bases and J shed 3 bases, with 10 bases lying between them. The CDR3 totals 15 residues. Germline values: CDR1 SGDLS, CDR2 YYNGEE. CDR3 DNA sequence: TGTGCCAGCAGCGTAGAGGCGGGGCTCTACAATGAGCAGTTCTTC. Translated, it gives CASSVEAGLYNEQFF. The complete variable domain, with remaining parts taken from reference TRBV9 and TRBJ2-1, reads DSGVTQTPKHLITATGQRVTLRCSPRSGDLSVYWYQQSLDQGLQFLIQYYNGEERAKGNILERFSAQQFPDLHSELNLSSLELGDSALYFCASSVEAGLYNEQFFGPGTRLTVL.

The chain joins TRBV5-4 to TRBJ1-1; D unclear. The CDR3 covers 11 residues. Trimming took off 5 bases at V and 2 bases at J, with 4 bases between the two ends. The germline gives CDR1 SGHNT, CDR2 YYREEE (reference sequence). CDR3 sequence: CASSDNTEAFF. The CDR3 coding sequence is TGTGCCAGCAGTGATAACACTGAAGCTTTCTTT.